The entry that follows covers one T cell receptor (beta chain) sequence. These data come from a study of monozygotic twins with inflammatory bowel disease. The CDR3 covers 14 residues. From germline, CDR1 is SEHNR and CDR2 FQNEAQ (reference sequence). TCRdb derives one entry per CDR3 protein from the 5' RACE reads, leaving out DNA. This repertoire comprises roughly 320,000 distinct CDR3 sequences; its ten largest clones make up roughly 5.2%. The chain employs TRBV7-9 and TRBJ2-3; with no DNA, the TCRdb D assignment of TRBD1 cannot be verified. Sequenced material: blood. This clonotype was obtained from a human donor with ulcerative colitis or Crohn's disease, or a healthy co-twin of an affected twin (not recorded which). The chain's CDR3 is CASSFGAGEDTQYF.